The next 13 T cell receptor beta chains were all read from a single sample in a study of blood T cell repertoires in COVID-19. Here immunoSEQ multiplex PCR was the method, and the copy in TCRdb shows in-frame clones only, minus some. The repertoire includes tens of thousands of clones, 84% of them detected once, and about 16% sits in the top ten. The sequenced sample consisted of peripheral blood. Receptors were obtained from a man in his fifties or sixties with COVID-19, enrolled during active disease.

The V and J genes are TRBV18 and TRBJ1-2; D unresolved. CDR1 is KGHSH, CDR2 LQKENI, per germline. This CDR3 has 14 amino acids. The ends were cut back, 6 bases at V and 8 bases at J, with 19 bases in the middle. The CDR3 spells CASSASSEIGGYTF. The CDR3 DNA reads TGTGCCAGCTCCGCCTCTAGCGAGATTGGAGGCTACACCTTC.

This sequence joins TRBV10-2 and TRBJ2-3, with 7 positions matching TRBD2. The trim removed 2 bases at V and 0 bases at J, leaving 8 bases unmatched. This CDR3 is built from 17 residues. Germline CDR1 is WSHSY and CDR2 is SAAADI. CDR3 nucleotide sequence: TGCGCCAGCAGTGAGGTAGCGGGTAGATGGAGCACAGATACGCAGTATTTT. Its protein is CASSEVAGRWSTDTQYF.

This chain uses TRBV29-1 with TRBJ2-1; 8 bases are a match to TRBD2. The CDR3 covers 14 residues. Losses at the gene ends were 7 bases for V and 4 bases for J; bases not matched to a gene: 9. The V gene's germline CDR1 is SQVTM and CDR2 ANQGSEA. The CDR3 sequence is CSAIPGLEYNEQFF. In DNA, the CDR3 is TGCAGCGCTATCCCGGGACTAGAGTACAATGAGCAGTTCTTC.

The genes are TRBV6-1 and TRBJ2-3; TRBD1 matches 9 bases. The CDR3 is 18 amino acids. The V segment lost 2 bases and the J segment 4 bases; nucleotides outside the gene matches: 13. CDR1 and CDR2 from the germline V gene are MNHNS and SASEGT. The CDR3 is CASSELKSVQGAADTQYF. DNA for the CDR3: TGTGCCAGCAGTGAATTGAAATCGGTACAGGGGGCTGCAGATACGCAGTATTTT.

The chain recombines TRBV11-3 with TRBJ1-1; 7 nucleotides match TRBD1. The junction had 2 bases not matched to a gene; V was cut back by 1 base and J by 0 bases. CDR1 is SGHNT, CDR2 YENEEA, per germline. The length of the CDR3 is 15 residues. The DNA for the CDR3 is TGTGCCAGCAGCTTAGGGGGACAGATGAACACTGAAGCTTTCTTT. It encodes CASSLGGQMNTEAFF.

The rearrangement links TRBV29-1 to TRBJ2-2; no firm D call. This CDR3 is 11 amino acids long. Trimming pared 3 bases from V and 6 bases from J, leaving 5 bases between. The germline V gene encodes CDR1 SQVTM and CDR2 ANQGSEA. As DNA, the CDR3 is TGCAGCGTTGACAGGTCCGGGGAGCTGTTTTTT. As protein: CSVDRSGELFF.

V and J are TRBV7-9 and TRBJ2-7, with 8 bases that match TRBD2. Germline assignment: CDR1 SEHNR and CDR2 FQNEAQ (reference sequence). CDR3 length equals 15 residues. The J segment lost 4 bases and the V segment lost 5 bases, leaving 10 bases of the junction unmatched. As DNA, the CDR3 is TGTGCCAGCAGCCCCCGGGTAGCGGGAAAGTACGAGCAGTACTTC. It is translated as CASSPRVAGKYEQYF.

This clone was observed once. This chain uses TRBV29-1 with TRBJ1-1, with D unclear. Germline-derived CDR1 and CDR2 are SQVTM and ANQGSEA. Trimming stripped 4 bases from V and 3 bases from J, with 12 bases between. The CDR3 is 13 amino acids. The CDR3 region has the DNA TGCAGCGTTGTTGTGGCGGAGGACACTGAAGCTTTCTTT. Its translation: CSVVVAEDTEAFF.

The rearrangement links TRBV5-1 to TRBJ2-2; 7 bases fit TRBD2. Germline V CDR1 and CDR2: SGHRS, YFSETQ. Germline trimming cut 3 bases from V and 2 bases from J; bases unmatched to any gene: 10. The CDR3 loop spans 17 amino acids. Written as DNA, the CDR3 is TGCGCCAGCAGCTCGGGGCGGGGGAGTTCTAACACCGGGGAGCTGTTTTTT. Residues: CASSSGRGSSNTGELFF.

This sequence joins TRBV5-1 and TRBJ2-3; D unresolved. The length of the CDR3 is 16 residues. The V and J ends lost 0 bases and 1 base respectively, with 12 bases between them. Germline V gene lookup returns CDR1 SGHRS and CDR2 YFSETQ. CDR3 loop: CASSLGAPMGTDTQYF. CDR3 nucleotide sequence: TGCGCCAGCAGCTTGGGCGCCCCGATGGGCACAGATACGCAGTATTTT.

In the case of this clone: Compared with germline, one end of the junction differs, possibly owing to a read error. The rearrangement joins TRBV5-1 to TRBJ1-2; D is perhaps TRBD1 (5 bases). This CDR3 contains 13 residues. Germline CDR1 and CDR2: SGHRS and YFSETQ. CDR3 nucleotides: TGCGCCAGCAGCAAGGATGGGGACTACGGCTACACCTTC. Protein sequence: CASSKDGDYGYTF.

The chain is built from TRBV15 and TRBJ2-3; D may be TRBD2 (5 bases). Trimming removed 0 bases at V and 7 bases at J, with 8 bases between. From germline, CDR1 is LNHNV and CDR2 YYDKDF (reference sequence). CDR3 size: 13 residues. CDR3 in DNA: TGTGCCACCAGCAGAGATCGGGAAAATACGCAGTATTTT. It translates to CATSRDRENTQYF.

The chain joins TRBV9 to TRBJ1-6, with TRBD1 matching 11 bases. V lost 3 bases to trimming and J lost 7 bases; unmatched junction nucleotides: 3. The CDR3 has 15 amino acids. Per germline, CDR1 SGDLS and CDR2 YYNGEE. Here the CDR3 DNA reads TGTGCCAGCAGCGAGCGGGACAGGGGGAATTCACCCCTCCACTTT. Translation gives CASSERDRGNSPLHF.